The clone carrying this TCR beta chain has at least ten counts. Its specificity is unknown. The record originates from a study of T cells in Graves' hyperthyroidism and ophthalmopathy. The study, taken as a whole, reports: From stable hyperthyroidism, ophthalmopathy was set apart by a 13 V-J model. Most expanded thyroid clonotypes above 0.001 also appeared in blood.

Patients were excluded because of uncontrolled infection, other autoimmune disease, pregnancy or lactation. Cells are PBMCs isolated from about 10 ml of fresh blood. Germline values: CDR1 MNHEY, CDR2 SVGEGT. Between the trimmed V and J ends, which lost 5 bases and 0 bases, there was a span of 14 bases. The CDR3 contains 17 residues. Template material for amplifying TCR beta CDR3 regions consisted of RNA transcripts. During a first-round RT-PCR of the TCR CDR3, the HTBI primer set was used. TCRdb processed the multiplex PCR reads anew with MiXCR; each CDR3 protein has one entry. The data show hundreds of thousands of distinct CDR3 sequences, around a quarter seen once.

The clonotype comes from a woman in her 30s with Graves' ophthalmopathy. The source material was blood. The J gene is TRBJ2-6, the V gene TRBV6-2 or TRBV6-3; D unclear. The CDR3 is CASSPYLLLSGANVLTF. The CDR3 DNA reads as TGTGCCAGCAGTCCCTACCTGCTTCTCTCTGGGGCCAACGTCCTGACTTTC.